The clone carrying this TCR beta chain was found once. What it binds is not known. Data came from immunoSEQ multiplex PCR; TCRdb stores just in-frame clones and leaves some out. The sample lists 140,000 or so clones, 80% to 95% seen once, with about 1.5% in the top ten. The data were obtained in a study of T cell responses to AZD1222 COVID-19 vaccine. Per the germline V gene, CDR1 is SGHAT and CDR2 is FQDESV (reference sequence). The V end lost 5 bases, the J end lost 7 bases, and 11 bases lay between the germline ends. This CDR3 region has 12 residues. Study-level results: Of the AZD1222 recipients, only five to seven were seropositive at baseline.

The TCR comes from an adult in good health. V gene TRBV11-1 combines with J gene TRBJ2-5; D possibly corresponds to TRBD2 (6 bases). Sample: peripheral blood, taken on day 0 of AZD1222 vaccination. The CDR3 DNA reads TGTGCCAGCAGCCCGCCGCGGGGGACCCAGTACTTC. It yields the protein CASSPPRGTQYF.